These 2 T cell receptor beta chains were sequenced from one sample in a study of cytomegalovirus exposure and HLA in healthy donors. PCR amplification relied on 60 Vbeta primers (plus 13 Jbeta primers). Profiled with immunoSEQ multiplex PCR; TCRdb holds only in-frame clones, not every one. The table lists tens of thousands of clones, around three quarters of them singletons. Sequencing used PBMCs. The receptors stem from a man aged 55-75 years in good health and CMV-seronegative.

CDR3 sequence reads: CASSFDYAYEQYF. CDR3 coding DNA: TGTGCCAGCAGCTTCGACTATGCCTACGAGCAGTACTTC. The chain joins TRBV7-8 to TRBJ2-7; D might be TRBD2 (5 bases). Per germline, CDR1 SGHVS and CDR2 FQNEAQ. Trimming took off 3 bases at V and 2 bases at J, with 8 bases between the two ends. This CDR3 has 13 residues.

CDR3 in amino acids: CASSQDGVWDTQYF. CDR3 nucleotide sequence: TGCGCCAGCAGCCAAGACGGGGTGTGGGATACGCAGTATTTT. The V call is TRBV4-3, the J call TRBJ2-3; the D gene is possibly TRBD2 (5 bases). Germline-derived CDR1 and CDR2 are LGHNA and YSLEER. The CDR3 covers 14 residues. The V gene lost 0 bases and the J gene lost 6 bases, with 10 bases spanning the gap.